Listed below are T cell receptor beta chains from one sample, sequenced in a study of cytomegalovirus exposure and HLA in healthy donors. Profiled with immunoSEQ multiplex PCR; TCRdb holds only in-frame clones, not every one. This sample carries 150,000 to 200,000 clones, approximately 73% of them seen once, and the ten largest clones take less than 1.5%. The specimen was PBMCs. The receptors shown here come from a man in his fifties or sixties in good health and CMV-seronegative. Each CDR3 is given with its conserved first and last residue. The D gene is left open where the match is weak. Clone size is not always given. Where it is, it says once, few, many or a class for expanded clones.

cdr3_nt cdr3_aa clone_size j_call d_call v_call
TGTGCCAGCAGCCTAGGACAGGGAAGGGAGTACGAGCAGTACTTC CASSLGQGREYEQYF - TRBJ2-7 TRBD1 TRBV5-4
TGTGCCAGCACGTCTGAGCGGGGGGCCTCCTACAATGAGCAGTTCTTC CASTSERGASYNEQFF few TRBJ2-1 TRBD2 TRBV2
TGTGCCAGCAGCTTAGTTCCCACTTCCTCTGGAAACACCATATATTTT CASSLVPTSSGNTIYF - TRBJ1-3 - TRBV7-9
TGTGCCGGCTCTCAGGGTCTGGGAGGCTACGAGCAGTACTTC CAGSQGLGGYEQYF - TRBJ2-7 - TRBV6-1
TGTGCCAGCAGTGATTTACAGGGCATCAACAAGCCCCAGCATTTT CASSDLQGINKPQHF few TRBJ1-5 - TRBV6-1
TGTGCCAGCTACGCGATCCGGGACAGGGGCAATCAGCCCCAGCATTTT CASYAIRDRGNQPQHF - TRBJ1-5 TRBD1 TRBV2
TGTGCCAGCAGCCAGGGCAGGACAGGGGGCACAGATACGCAGTATTTT CASSQGRTGGTDTQYF - TRBJ2-3 TRBD1 TRBV4-2
TGTGCCAGCAGCTCTGGACAGGGGACCTTCGGCTACACCTTC CASSSGQGTFGYTF few TRBJ1-2 TRBD1 TRBV5-4
TGTGCCAGCAGCTTATCGGATACGCAGTATTTT CASSLSDTQYF few TRBJ2-3 - TRBV7-8
TGTGCCAGCAGCTTGGGGACAGCTGCAACTAATGAAAAACTGTTTTTT CASSLGTAATNEKLFF - TRBJ1-4 - TRBV5-8
TGCGCCAGCAGCCAAGAAGGGGCGGGGGGCCTTCCCTACGAGCAGTACTTC CASSQEGAGGLPYEQYF - TRBJ2-7 TRBD2 TRBV4-3
TGTGCCAGCAGACCCAACAGGGGAAGAACAGATACGCAGTATTTT CASRPNRGRTDTQYF - TRBJ2-3 TRBD1 TRBV6-5
TGTGCCAGCAGCCCGCCGCCCAGGGGGTATGGCTACACCTTC CASSPPPRGYGYTF - TRBJ1-2 TRBD1 TRBV7-9
TGCAGCGTTGACGGGTACGGACAGGAGAACTACAATGAGCAGTTCTTC CSVDGYGQENYNEQFF - TRBJ2-1 TRBD1 TRBV29-1
TGTGCCAGCAGCTTCCCTTCAGGGGAAGATGAAGCTTTCTTT CASSFPSGEDEAFF - TRBJ1-1 - TRBV5-4
TGTGCCACCAGCAAGCCCGGGACAGGGGTCGACTATAGCAATCAGCCCCAGCATTTT CATSKPGTGVDYSNQPQHF - TRBJ1-5 TRBD1 TRBV15
TGTGCTAGTGGTATGGACGCCCGGGGGACCTACGAGCAGTACTTC CASGMDARGTYEQYF - TRBJ2-7 - TRBV12-5
TGTGCCAGCAGCTCAGGGGGCGGGAACACTGAAGCTTTCTTT CASSSGGGNTEAFF few TRBJ1-1 TRBD1 TRBV7-8
TGCGCCAGCACGGGGGGAGATACGCAGTATTTT CASTGGDTQYF - TRBJ2-3 TRBD2 TRBV10-1
TGCGCCAGCAGCCATGAGCGGGGAACTGGGGCCAACGTCCTGACTTTC CASSHERGTGANVLTF few TRBJ2-6 TRBD2 TRBV4-3
TGTGCCAGCAGCTTGACAGAGAACACTGAAGCTTTCTTT CASSLTENTEAFF once TRBJ1-1 - TRBV4-2
TGTCAATGGAGGGGATCGCACTACGAGCAGTACTTC CQWRGSHYEQYF - TRBJ2-7 - TRBV28
TGTGCCAGCAGTTTTGGGGGGACAGGGGTTGGCTACACCTTC CASSFGGTGVGYTF - TRBJ1-2 TRBD1 TRBV11-2
TGTGCCAGCAGCCCGACAGGGGCTGGAATGGAGACCCAGTACTTC CASSPTGAGMETQYF - TRBJ2-5 TRBD1 TRBV13
TGCGCCAGCAGCCTACCGCGGGGGAGCTCCTACGAGCAGTACTTC CASSLPRGSSYEQYF - TRBJ2-7 TRBD2 TRBV5-1
TGCGCCAGCAGGGGGACTTTTCAGAACACTGAAGCTTTCTTT CASRGTFQNTEAFF few TRBJ1-1 - TRBV4-1
TGCGCCAGCAGCTTGGCTCAGGGGGATGATGGCTACACCTTC CASSLAQGDDGYTF few TRBJ1-2 TRBD1 TRBV5-1
TGTGCCAGCAGTTCACCAGGGAGGAGGGGCACTGAAGCTTTCTTT CASSSPGRRGTEAFF - TRBJ1-1 - TRBV27
TGCGCCAGCAGCTTGCGGGGGACTAATTCACCCCTCCACTTT CASSLRGTNSPLHF few TRBJ1-6 - TRBV5-1
TGTGCCAGCAGCCCCCGACAGCTACTACGACCGCAGTACTTC CASSPRQLLRPQYF - TRBJ2-7 - TRBV28
TGTGCCAGCAGTGCTATTTGGACAGGGATGGATGGCTACACCTTC CASSAIWTGMDGYTF - TRBJ1-2 TRBD1 TRBV6-1
TGTGCCACCAGCCTGCCCTTCGGGGAAAAACTGTTTTTT CATSLPFGEKLFF - TRBJ1-4 - TRBV15
TGTGCCAGCAGCTTAAAGGACTATGAGCAGTTCTTC CASSLKDYEQFF - TRBJ2-1 - TRBV5-6
TGTGCCAGCAGTTCCCCCGGGACAGGGTTCCACGAGCAGTACTTC CASSSPGTGFHEQYF - TRBJ2-7 TRBD1 TRBV6-5
TGTGCCAGCAGCTTAGTAGGAGAGGGGGTAACTGAAGCTTTCTTT CASSLVGEGVTEAFF - TRBJ1-1 - TRBV7-2
TGTGCCAGCAGGAAAGGCACCACGGACATGAACACTGAAGCTTTCTTT CASRKGTTDMNTEAFF - TRBJ1-1 - TRBV6-6
TGTGCCAGCAGCTTAGGGGAGCGGGGGACTACAGATACGCAGTATTTT CASSLGERGTTDTQYF - TRBJ2-3 TRBD2 TRBV11-2
TGTGCCAGCAGCGTGGGGAATAGCGGGGGGGCGGAGACCCAGTACTTC CASSVGNSGGAETQYF - TRBJ2-5 TRBD2 TRBV9
TGTGCCAGCAGTGAAGGCCCCAAGTACAATAATTCACCCCTCCACTTT CASSEGPKYNNSPLHF - TRBJ1-6 - TRBV2
TGTGCCGGCGGCAGGGGTTTGGATCAGCCCCAGCATTTT CAGGRGLDQPQHF - TRBJ1-5 - TRBV6-6
TGTGCCAGCAGCCAGGGACTAGCCAACTACAATGAGCAGTTCTTC CASSQGLANYNEQFF - TRBJ2-1 TRBD2 TRBV7-6
TGTGCCAGCAGTTACCGCGGGGGATCTGGAAACACCATATATTTT CASSYRGGSGNTIYF - TRBJ1-3 - TRBV6-5
TGTGCCAGCAGCCTATTAGCGGGGGGGTGGCAAGAGACCCAGTACTTC CASSLLAGGWQETQYF - TRBJ2-5 TRBD2 TRBV7-2
TGTGCCAGCAGCTTAGAGGGGACTCTTGCGTATGAGCAGTTCTTC CASSLEGTLAYEQFF once TRBJ2-1 - TRBV11-2
TGTGCCAGTACGTCACTGGGGAGGAACAATGAGCAGTTCTTC CASTSLGRNNEQFF - TRBJ2-1 - TRBV19
TGTGCCAGCAGCTTAGTACAACAGCTTGCAACTAATGAAAAACTGTTTTTT CASSLVQQLATNEKLFF few TRBJ1-4 - TRBV7-2
TGCGCCAGCAGATTAGCAGATGTAGGAACGGAGACCCAGTACTTC CASRLADVGTETQYF few TRBJ2-5 - TRBV4-1
TGTGCCAGCAGCCTCAGGGGGTCTTACGAGCAGTACTTC CASSLRGSYEQYF - TRBJ2-7 TRBD1 TRBV13
TGTGCCAGCAGCTCCCGGCAGGCAGACCAAGAGACCCAGTACTTC CASSSRQADQETQYF - TRBJ2-5 - TRBV13
TGTGCCAGCAGCTTGGCAGGACAGAGCTCCTACGAGCAGTACTTC CASSLAGQSSYEQYF - TRBJ2-7 - TRBV5-4
TGTGCCAGCAGTTATGGTCAGGGGGTAAATTCACCCCTCCACTTT CASSYGQGVNSPLHF - TRBJ1-6 TRBD1 TRBV6-5
TGTGCCAGCAGCATGCGGACAGGGATGAACACTGAAGCTTTCTTT CASSMRTGMNTEAFF - TRBJ1-1 TRBD1 TRBV7-8
TGTGCCAGCAGCTTAGAGGGGCCGGGGGGCGACCTCTCCTACGAGCAGTACTTC CASSLEGPGGDLSYEQYF many TRBJ2-7 - TRBV7-6
TGTGCCAGCAGCTTGCGGAGTGAAGCTTTCTTT CASSLRSEAFF few TRBJ1-1 - TRBV5-6
TGTGCCAACCGGGACAGGGCGACAGATACGCAGTATTTT CANRDRATDTQYF - TRBJ2-3 TRBD1 TRBV5-4
TGCGCCAGCAGGGGACTGGGGGAAGACACCATATATTTT CASRGLGEDTIYF - TRBJ1-3 - TRBV5-1
TGCGCCAGCAGTGAGGAGCGGGGCTACTCCTACGAGCAGTACTTC CASSEERGYSYEQYF - TRBJ2-7 TRBD2 TRBV10-1
TGCGCCAGCAGCTTGGGCTCTAGTATCGGGAACACTGAAGCTTTCTTT CASSLGSSIGNTEAFF - TRBJ1-1 - TRBV5-1